The 8 T cell receptor beta chains below all came from one sample that was sequenced in a study of OX40 agonist ivuxolimab in advanced cancers. Clones were read by immunoSEQ multiplex PCR, and TCRdb kept only the in-frame ones, dropping some. The repertoire consists of 70,000 to 90,000 clones, with more than 75% occurring once and the leading ten covering 0.3% to 0.4%. The material was CD4+ or CD8+ T cells sorted from blood, obtained in a trial of the OX40 agonist ivuxolimab. Source of these receptors: an adult with an advanced solid tumor such as melanoma, head and neck, liver or kidney cancer.

The rearrangement joins TRBV30 to TRBJ2-7; the D gene is possibly TRBD1 (5 bases). V lost 3 bases and J lost 1, with 13 bases in between. There are 14 residues in the CDR3. Looked up from germline, CDR1 is GTSNPN and CDR2 is SVGIG (reference sequence). The CDR3 spells CAWSGPGQSYEQYF. The DNA of the CDR3 is TGTGCCTGGAGCGGTCCAGGGCAGTCCTACGAGCAGTACTTC.

The chain carries TRBV5-1 and TRBJ2-3, with 11 bases matching TRBD2. The CDR3 has 18 amino acids. Trimming took 3 bases from V and 2 from J; bases not matched to a gene: 11. The germline CDR1 and CDR2 sequences are SGHRS and YFSETQ. CDR3 in DNA: TGCGCCAGCAGCTCAATACCTTCTAGCGGGGGGAACACAGATACGCAGTATTTT. This gives the protein CASSSIPSSGGNTDTQYF.

The chain recombines TRBV18 with TRBJ1-5, with D perhaps matching TRBD1 (5 bases). Between the trimmed V and J ends, which lost 2 bases and 7 bases, there was a span of 15 bases. CDR1 is KGHSH, CDR2 LQKENI, per germline. The CDR3 has 15 residues. CDR3 coding DNA: TGTGCCAGCTCACCAGTGGGAGGGGCGGGACAGCCCCAGCATTTT. Amino acids: CASSPVGGAGQPQHF.

J is TRBJ1-4 and V is TRBV6-5; perhaps TRBD1 as D (5 bases). Trimming took 0 bases from V and 6 from J, leaving 8 bases between them. Per the germline V gene, CDR1 is MNHEY and CDR2 is SVGAGI. The CDR3 is made up of 14 amino acids. The CDR3 region is CASSYSKGDEKLFF. The CDR3 DNA reads TGTGCCAGCAGTTACTCGAAAGGGGATGAAAAACTGTTTTTT.

This chain links TRBV9 with TRBJ2-2; D is unclear. The CDR3 contains 13 residues. The germline V gene has CDR1 SGDLS and CDR2 YYNGEE. Trimming left V 1 base short and J 4 bases short, with 5 bases between. In nucleotides, the CDR3 is TGTGCCAGCAGCGTACTGTCCACCGGGGAGCTGTTTTTT. It translates to CASSVLSTGELFF.

The chain links TRBV6-5 to TRBJ1-6; D unresolved. Trimming took 5 bases from V and 10 from J, leaving 12 bases between them. CDR3 size: 13 residues. CDR1 is MNHEY and CDR2 is SVGAGI in the germline V gene. CDR3 in DNA: TGTGCCAGCAGTGAGGCTGGAGGATCACCCCTCCACTTT. Translating gives CASSEAGGSPLHF.

The V gene is TRBV10-3, the J gene TRBJ2-7; the D is unclear. The CDR3 covers 14 residues. Germline CDR1 is ENHRY and CDR2 is SYGVKD. Trimming removed 10 bases at V and 7 bases at J, with 23 bases between. In DNA form, the CDR3 reads TGTGCCACCCATTACGCGGCAGATAGAGGAGAGCAGTACTTC. It encodes CATHYAADRGEQYF.

The V call is TRBV7-9, the J call TRBJ1-3; D ambiguous. Germline values: CDR1 SEHNR, CDR2 FQNEAQ (reference sequence). CDR3 size: 13 residues. V dropped 5 bases and J dropped 4 bases, with 9 bases sitting between them. As DNA, the CDR3 is TGTGCCAGCAGCCCTGATGTGGGAAACACCATATATTTT. This translates into CASSPDVGNTIYF. Together with reference TRBV7-9 and TRBJ1-3, the CDR3 gives the full variable domain: DTGVSQNPRHKITKRGQNVTFRCDPISEHNRLYWYRQTLGQGPEFLTYFQNEAQLEKSRLLSDRFSAERPKGSFSTLEIQRTEQGDSAMYLCASSPDVGNTIYFGEGSWLTVV.